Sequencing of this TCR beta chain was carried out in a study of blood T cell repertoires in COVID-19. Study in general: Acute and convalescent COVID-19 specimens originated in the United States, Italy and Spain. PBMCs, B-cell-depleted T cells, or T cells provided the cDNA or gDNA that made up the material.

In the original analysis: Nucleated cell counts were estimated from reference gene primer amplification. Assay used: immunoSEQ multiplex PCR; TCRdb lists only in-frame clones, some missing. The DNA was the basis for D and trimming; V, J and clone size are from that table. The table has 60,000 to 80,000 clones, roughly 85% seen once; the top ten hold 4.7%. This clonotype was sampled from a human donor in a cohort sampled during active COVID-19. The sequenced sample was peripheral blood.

The CDR3 bases are TGTGCCAGCAGCTTAGGGCGGGACAGGGTCACAGATACGCAGTATTTT. Protein product: CASSLGRDRVTDTQYF. V usage is TRBV11-3 and J usage is TRBJ2-3; 9 bases align to TRBD1. Per the germline V gene, CDR1 is SGHNT and CDR2 is YENEEA. The CDR3 is made up of 16 amino acids. V dropped 1 base and J dropped 2; count of bases not matched to a gene: 4.